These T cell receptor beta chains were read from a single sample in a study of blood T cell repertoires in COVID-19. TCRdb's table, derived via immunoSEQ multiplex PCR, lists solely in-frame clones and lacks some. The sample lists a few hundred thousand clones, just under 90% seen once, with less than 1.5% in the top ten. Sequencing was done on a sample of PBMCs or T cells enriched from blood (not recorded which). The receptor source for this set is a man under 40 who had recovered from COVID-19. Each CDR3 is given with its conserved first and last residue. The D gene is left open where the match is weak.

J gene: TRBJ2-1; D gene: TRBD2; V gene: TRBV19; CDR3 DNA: TGTGCCAGTAGTCCGACTAGCCCCGAGCAGTTCTTC; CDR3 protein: CASSPTSPEQFF
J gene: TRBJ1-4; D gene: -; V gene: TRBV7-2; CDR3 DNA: TGTGCCAGCAGCTTAGTGTCAACAACTAATGAAAAACTGTTTTTT; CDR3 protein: CASSLVSTTNEKLFF
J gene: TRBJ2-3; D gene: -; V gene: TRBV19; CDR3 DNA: TGTGCCAGTAGTAAGCGGAGATCTAGCACAGATACGCAGTATTTT; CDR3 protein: CASSKRRSSTDTQYF
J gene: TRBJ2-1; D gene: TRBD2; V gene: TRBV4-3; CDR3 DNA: TGCGCCAGCAGCCAAGATCATGCGGGGGGGCTCTCCTACAATGAGCAGTTCTTC; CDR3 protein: CASSQDHAGGLSYNEQFF
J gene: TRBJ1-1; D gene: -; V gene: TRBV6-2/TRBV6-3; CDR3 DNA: TGTGCCAGCAGTTATAATATACTAGGACCCCACCTGGGGAACACTGAAGCTTTCTTT; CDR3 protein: CASSYNILGPHLGNTEAFF
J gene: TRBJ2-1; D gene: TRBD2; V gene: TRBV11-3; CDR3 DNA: TGTGCCAGCAGCTTTCGGGGGGATGAGCAGTTCTTC; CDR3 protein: CASSFRGDEQFF
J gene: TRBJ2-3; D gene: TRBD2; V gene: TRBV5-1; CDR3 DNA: TGCGCCAGCAGCTTAACTCTAGCGGGGGGCGAGAATACGCAGTATTTT; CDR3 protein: CASSLTLAGGENTQYF
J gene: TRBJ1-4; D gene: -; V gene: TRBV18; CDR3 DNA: TGTGCCAGCTCACCGGGACAACTGGAAAAACTGTTTTTT; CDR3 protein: CASSPGQLEKLFF
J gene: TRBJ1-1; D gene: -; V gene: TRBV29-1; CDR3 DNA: TGCAGCGTCAGGGTTACTGAAGCTTTCTTT; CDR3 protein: CSVRVTEAFF
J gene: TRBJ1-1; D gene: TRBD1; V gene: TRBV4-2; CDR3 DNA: TGTGCCAGCAGCCAGGTCGGACAGGGGAACACTGAAGCTTTCTTT; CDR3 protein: CASSQVGQGNTEAFF
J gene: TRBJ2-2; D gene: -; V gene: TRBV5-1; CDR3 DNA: TGCGCCAGCAGCTTGTCTCGGGTACCCGGGGAGCTGTTTTTT; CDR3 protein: CASSLSRVPGELFF
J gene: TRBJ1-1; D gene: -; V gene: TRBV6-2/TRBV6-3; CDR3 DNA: TGTGCCAGCAGCTGGCCGAACACTGAAGCTTTCTTT; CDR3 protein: CASSWPNTEAFF
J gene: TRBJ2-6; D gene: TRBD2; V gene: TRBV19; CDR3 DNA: TGTGCCAGTGCTACGGGACTAGGCCTTTCTGGGGCCAACGTCCTGACTTTC; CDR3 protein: CASATGLGLSGANVLTF
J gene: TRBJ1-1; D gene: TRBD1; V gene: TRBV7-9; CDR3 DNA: TGTGCCAGCAGCCCAGTGGACAGGGGTCCCATTGAAGCTTTCTTT; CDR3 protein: CASSPVDRGPIEAFF